The T cell receptor beta chain under discussion was sequenced for a study of T cell responses to AZD1222 COVID-19 vaccine. This CDR3 region has 12 residues. The germline V and J ends were trimmed by 3 bases and 1 base, with 3 bases remaining between them. CDR1 and CDR2 from the germline V gene are SGHTA and FQGNSA. To note about this clone: No antigen is known for it.

Second-dose groups at about 4 or about 12 weeks were pooled. Study-level points and caveats: As reported, nearly half of all spike-specific TCRs target variant regions that are unmutated. Vaccination with two AZD1222 doses was followed by a rise in Spike-specific TCR breadth and depth.

Here immunoSEQ multiplex PCR was the method, and the copy in TCRdb shows in-frame clones only, minus some. In the table there are 150,000 to 180,000 clones, over 80% of which are singletons. The sequenced sample was peripheral blood, obtained 28 days after the second AZD1222 dose. The genes are TRBV7-2 and TRBJ1-1; D remains ambiguous. The sequence came from an adult who received the AZD1222 COVID-19 vaccine. CDR3 loop: CASSFSNTEAFF. CDR3 nucleotides: TGTGCCAGCAGCTTCTCGAACACTGAAGCTTTCTTT.